This T cell receptor (beta chain) was observed in a study of blood T cell repertoires in COVID-19. Looking at the study overall: The analysed material was cDNA or gDNA that came from T cells, B-cell-depleted T cells, or PBMCs.

The germline V gene has CDR1 LNHDA and CDR2 SQIVND (reference sequence). Trimming stripped 0 bases from V and 5 bases from J, with 11 bases between. The CDR3 spans 15 residues. In the source study's methods: How many nucleated cells were present was estimated from reference gene primer amplification. The data were produced by immunoSEQ multiplex PCR, yet TCRdb's version contains in-frame clones alone and is incomplete. That table is the source of V, J and clone size, and D and trimming were worked out from the DNA. The sample has about 180,000 clones; roughly 81% are singletons. The Seattle patients, enrolled during active infection, were followed longitudinally. This clone was seen only once.

The sequenced sample was peripheral blood. The V and J genes are TRBV19 and TRBJ1-5; no clear D gene. The TCR was taken from a woman over 75 with COVID-19, enrolled during active disease. CDR3 sequence (DNA): TGTGCCAGTAGTATAGATGCCTCGCGGCATCAGCCCCAGCATTTT. Protein: CASSIDASRHQPQHF. The full variable domain, rest sourced from reference TRBV19 and TRBJ1-5, is DGGITQSPKYLFRKEGQNVTLSCEQNLNHDAMYWYRQDPGQGLRLIYYSQIVNDFQKGDIAEGYSVSREKKESFPLTVTSAQKNPTAFYLCASSIDASRHQPQHFGDGTRLSIL.